A single sample gave rise to the 24 T cell receptor beta chains below, sequenced in a study of shared clonotypes between healthy human individuals (TCRdb year 2020). Library preparation used the immunoSEQ multiplex PCR assay. Not all clones reach the TCRdb copy of this immuneACCESS table, which keeps in-frame sequences only. Checked studies attribute under half of the gap to unresolved V genes and leave the rest unexplained. The sample yields some 1.5 million clones; roughly 97% were counted once. The ten largest account for approximately 1% of the sample. The sample taken for sequencing was naive CD4+ T cells sorted from blood. The cell subset or site label corresponds to: CD45RA+ positively selected. These receptors were collected from a man younger than 45 in good health.

V and J are TRBV9 and TRBJ2-1; D uncertain. CDR1 is SGDLS, CDR2 YYNGEE, per germline. The V end was cut by 1 base, the J end by 12 bases, with 11 bases between. The CDR3 has 12 amino acids. The CDR3 region has the DNA TGTGCCAGCAGCGTATACGATACCGGGCAGTTCTTC. Protein: CASSVYDTGQFF.

The chain joins TRBV10-1 to TRBJ2-5, with TRBD2 as a possible D gene (6 bases). The V end was cut by 3 bases, the J end by 7 bases, with 18 bases between. Germline values: CDR1 WNHNN, CDR2 SYGVQD (reference sequence). The CDR3 is 15 residues long. The CDR3 coding sequence is TGCGCCAGCAGTGACACCCAAGCGGGTCGGGGGACCCAGTACTTC. Translated, it gives CASSDTQAGRGTQYF.

The J gene is TRBJ1-1, the V gene TRBV18; D is ambiguous. The CDR3 covers 13 residues. Per germline, CDR1 KGHSH and CDR2 LQKENI. Trimming took off 4 bases at V and 8 bases at J, with 14 bases between the two ends. The CDR3 loop reads CASSQGQAREAFF. CDR3 coding DNA: TGTGCCAGCTCACAGGGCCAGGCCCGAGAAGCTTTCTTT.

V and J are TRBV5-6 and TRBJ2-1; D possibly uses TRBD1 or TRBD2 (5 bases each). The V gene's germline CDR1 is SGHDT and CDR2 YYEEEE. Trimming took 5 bases from V and 1 from J, leaving 13 bases between them. The CDR3 length is 15 residues. CDR3 DNA sequence: TGTGCCAGCAGTCAGGGACGTTTATCCTACAATGAGCAGTTCTTC. This codes for CASSQGRLSYNEQFF.

Note on this clone: Other DNA sequences in the same sample also yield this CDR3. V is TRBV2 and J is TRBJ1-1, with D uncertain. Germline V gene sequence: CDR1 SNHLY, CDR2 FYNNEI. The ends were cut back, 2 bases at V and 1 base at J, with 5 bases in the middle. This CDR3 spans 13 amino acids. The CDR3 nucleotides are TGTGCCAGCAGTGAAAGAGGGAACACTGAAGCTTTCTTT. Protein sequence: CASSERGNTEAFF.

The chain couples TRBV11-2 to TRBJ2-1; either TRBD1 or TRBD2 may supply D (5 bases each). Trimming took off 1 base at V and 6 bases at J, with 16 bases between the two ends. The CDR3 totals 16 residues. Germline V gene data show CDR1 as SGHAT and CDR2 as FQNNGV. The CDR3 sequence is CASSLGLGPLPNEQFF. The DNA for the CDR3 is TGTGCCAGCAGCTTAGGCTTGGGACCGCTCCCCAATGAGCAGTTCTTC.

This CDR3 reads CSVVGDNGVANYGYTF. The DNA for the CDR3 is TGCAGCGTTGTGGGGGACAATGGGGTAGCTAACTATGGCTACACCTTC. The chain couples TRBV29-1 to TRBJ1-2, with a weak D call TRBD1 (6 bases). Trimming pared 4 bases from V and 0 bases from J, leaving 18 bases between. The CDR3 contains 16 residues. Germline CDR1 is SQVTM and CDR2 is ANQGSEA.

J is TRBJ2-2 and V is TRBV7-2, with D maybe TRBD1 (6 bases). Between the trimmed V and J ends, which lost 6 bases and 1 base, there was a span of 9 bases. The V gene's germline CDR1 is SGHTA and CDR2 FQGNSA. The length of the CDR3 is 14 residues. This CDR3 is CASRMTGNTGELFF. CDR3 nucleotide sequence: TGTGCCAGCAGAATGACAGGGAACACCGGGGAGCTGTTTTTT.

V usage is TRBV19 and J usage is TRBJ2-7, with D perhaps matching TRBD2 (5 bases). The germline V and J ends were trimmed by 8 bases and 0 bases, with 14 bases remaining between them. The CDR3 has 14 amino acids. Germline V CDR1 and CDR2: LNHDA, SQIVND (reference sequence). The CDR3 bases are TGTGCCAGTTCTCTTCGCGGGTTCTCCTACGAGCAGTACTTC. Its translation is CASSLRGFSYEQYF. The variable domain in full, with the rest retrieved from reference TRBV19 and TRBJ2-7, is DGGITQSPKYLFRKEGQNVTLSCEQNLNHDAMYWYRQDPGQGLRLIYYSQIVNDFQKGDIAEGYSVSREKKESFPLTVTSAQKNPTAFYLCASSLRGFSYEQYFGPGTRLTVT.

The CDR3 region has the DNA TGTGCAAGTCGCTTCGAGACCGGGACTAGCGGATCCCGGGCGTACAATGAGCAGTTCTTC. It is translated as CASRFETGTSGSRAYNEQFF. This chain links TRBV12-2 with TRBJ2-1; the D call TRBD2 from the table was never checked on the DNA. TRBV12-2 is a listed pseudogene. This CDR3 contains 20 residues.

CDR3 in amino acids: CASSPLGASYEQYF. The CDR3 region has the DNA TGTGCCAGCTCACCCCTAGGCGCTTCCTACGAGCAGTACTTC. The chain employs TRBV18 and TRBJ2-7; no clear D gene. The CDR3 consists of 14 residues. The ends were cut back, 3 bases at V and 1 base at J, with 10 bases in the middle. CDR1 KGHSH and CDR2 LQKENI come from the germline V gene.

The rearrangement links TRBV6-4 to TRBJ2-2; the match to TRBD2 covers 14 bases. V dropped 8 bases and J dropped 4; count of bases not matched to a gene: 6. The length of the CDR3 is 16 residues. Germline V gene data show CDR1 as MRHNA and CDR2 as SNTAGT. The chain's CDR3 is CASRGLAGVGTGELFF. The CDR3 nucleotides are TGTGCCAGCCGGGGACTAGCGGGAGTCGGCACCGGGGAGCTGTTTTTT.

This clone has a single count. V gene TRBV5-4 combines with J gene TRBJ2-1, with D possibly called TRBD1 or TRBD2 (5 bases each). Deletions cut 1 base from V and 5 bases from J, with 16 bases between. CDR3 length equals 16 residues. CDR1 SGHNT and CDR2 YYREEE come from the germline V gene (reference sequence). CDR3 residues: CASSLKGPRAHNEQFF. DNA of the CDR3: TGTGCCAGCAGCTTGAAGGGACCCCGTGCGCACAATGAGCAGTTCTTC. The entire variable domain, with the rest obtained from reference TRBV5-4 and TRBJ2-1, is as follows: ETGVTQSPTHLIKTRGQQVTLRCSSQSGHNTVSWYQQALGQGPQFIFQYYREEENGRGNFPPRFSGLQFPNYSSELNVNALELDDSALYLCASSLKGPRAHNEQFFGPGTRLTVL.

The rearrangement uses TRBV11-2 and TRBJ2-3, with TRBD2 matching over 11 bases. With 6 bases clipped from V and 2 bases from J, the junction kept 13 bases outside the gene matches. Germline loops: CDR1 SGHAT, CDR2 FQNNGV. The CDR3 length is 18 residues. The CDR3 spells CASSRTIPGLAVTDTQYF. In DNA, the CDR3 is TGTGCCAGCAGTCGTACAATCCCGGGACTAGCGGTCACAGATACGCAGTATTTT.

The chain recombines TRBV6-1 with TRBJ2-3; a weak D match, TRBD2 (5 bases). Germline V gives CDR1 MNHNS, CDR2 SASEGT. CDR3 size: 15 residues. Trimming took 5 bases from V and 4 from J, leaving 16 bases between them. In DNA form, the CDR3 reads TGTGCCAGCAGTCTACCCGGACTTGAGGCAGATACGCAGTATTTT. It yields the protein CASSLPGLEADTQYF.

This rearrangement joins TRBV27 to TRBJ1-2; possibly TRBD1 for D (5 bases). Germline CDR1 and CDR2: MNHEY and SMNVEV (reference sequence). V lost 0 bases and J lost 6, with 11 bases in between. The CDR3 contains 14 residues. The CDR3 DNA reads TGTGCCAGCAGTTTATCCCCAGGGAACCATGGCTACACCTTC. It is translated as CASSLSPGNHGYTF.

The rearrangement joins TRBV30 to TRBJ2-7; 7 bases align to TRBD1. The germline V gene encodes CDR1 GTSNPN and CDR2 SVGIG (reference sequence). This CDR3 has 13 residues. The junction had 8 bases not matched to a gene; V was cut back by 3 bases and J by 6 bases. CDR3 protein: CAWSPTGAGEQYF. DNA for the CDR3: TGTGCCTGGAGCCCCACAGGGGCTGGCGAGCAGTACTTC.

This chain joins TRBV18 and TRBJ2-7, with 12 bases that match TRBD2. V dropped 3 bases and J dropped 3; count of bases not matched to a gene: 3. Germline V gene sequence: CDR1 KGHSH, CDR2 LQKENI. This CDR3 is 15 amino acids long. The CDR3 DNA sequence: TGTGCCAGCTCACCCAGACTAGCGGGAGTCTACGAGCAGTACTTC. Translated: CASSPRLAGVYEQYF. Based on the CDR3 plus reference TRBV18 and TRBJ2-7, the full variable domain is NAGVMQNPRHLVRRRGQEARLRCSPMKGHSHVYWYRQLPEEGLKFMVYLQKENIIDESGMPKERFSAEFPKEGPSILRIQQVVRGDSAAYFCASSPRLAGVYEQYFGPGTRLTVT.

The V and J genes are TRBV7-9 and TRBJ1-4; no clear D gene. Germline-derived CDR1 and CDR2 are SEHNR and FQNEAQ (reference sequence). V dropped 2 bases and J dropped 4 bases, with 11 bases sitting between them. The CDR3 contains 15 residues. The CDR3 DNA follows: TGTGCCAGCAGCTTAACCAATAGGTTTAATGAAAAACTGTTTTTT. Amino acid sequence: CASSLTNRFNEKLFF.

The CDR3 DNA reads TGTGCCAGCAGTTCGGGGGGCGTCCCCAAAAACATTCAGTACTTC. It is translated as CASSSGGVPKNIQYF. The chain carries TRBV6-5 and TRBJ2-4; D might be TRBD2 (7 bases). The CDR3 is made up of 15 amino acids. Germline V gene lookup returns CDR1 MNHEY and CDR2 SVGAGI. V was pared by 4 bases and J by 2 bases, with 12 bases between.

The chain couples TRBV27 to TRBJ2-7; 7 bases match TRBD1. CDR3 length equals 15 residues. Germline V gene lookup returns CDR1 MNHEY and CDR2 SMNVEV (reference sequence). V gave up 7 bases and J gave up 0 bases; unmatched junction bases: 9. The CDR3 DNA follows: TGTGCCAGCAAAAGGGGGACAGAATTCTCCTACGAGCAGTACTTC. Its translation: CASKRGTEFSYEQYF.

This clone showed up just once. The V gene is TRBV19, the J gene TRBJ1-5; 7 bases agree with TRBD1. The CDR3 is 16 residues long. Per germline, CDR1 LNHDA and CDR2 SQIVND (reference sequence). J gave up 6 bases and V 4 bases, and 12 bases lay outside the gene matches. CDR3: CASSTRGTAEVQPQHF. CDR3 DNA sequence: TGTGCCAGTAGTACCAGGGGGACAGCCGAGGTTCAGCCCCAGCATTTT.

This chain links TRBV30 with TRBJ2-5; D gene ambiguous. V lost 8 bases and J lost 4, with 11 bases in between. Germline V lookup: CDR1 GTSNPN, CDR2 SVGIG (reference sequence). The CDR3 is 11 amino acids. The CDR3 sequence: CAHKGTETQYF. Written as DNA, the CDR3 is TGTGCCCACAAAGGCACAGAGACCCAGTACTTC.

The gene calls are TRBV30 and TRBJ1-1; D call uncertain. CDR1 is GTSNPN, CDR2 SVGIG, per germline (reference sequence). The CDR3 contains 11 residues. The ends were cut back, 3 bases at V and 10 bases at J, with 12 bases in the middle. The CDR3 loop is CAWRTEALAFF. The CDR3 DNA reads TGTGCCTGGAGAACAGAGGCTTTAGCTTTCTTT.